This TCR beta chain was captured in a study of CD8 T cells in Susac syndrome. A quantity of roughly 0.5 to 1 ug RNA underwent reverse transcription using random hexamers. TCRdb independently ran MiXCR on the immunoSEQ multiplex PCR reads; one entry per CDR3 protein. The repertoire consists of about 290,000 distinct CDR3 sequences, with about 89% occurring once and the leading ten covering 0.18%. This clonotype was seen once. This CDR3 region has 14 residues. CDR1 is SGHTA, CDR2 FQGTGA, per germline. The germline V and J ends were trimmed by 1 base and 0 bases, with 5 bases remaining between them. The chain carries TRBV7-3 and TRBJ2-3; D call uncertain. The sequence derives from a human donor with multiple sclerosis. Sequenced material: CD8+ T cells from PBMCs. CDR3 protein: CASSLIGSTDTQYF. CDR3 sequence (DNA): TGTGCCAGCAGCTTAATAGGGAGCACAGATACGCAGTATTTT. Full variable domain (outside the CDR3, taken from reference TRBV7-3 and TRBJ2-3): GAGVSQTPSNKVTEKGKYVELRCDPISGHTALYWYRQSLGQGPEFLIYFQGTGAADDSGLPNDRFFAVRPEGSVSTLKIQRTERGDSAVYLCASSLIGSTDTQYFGPGTRLTVL.